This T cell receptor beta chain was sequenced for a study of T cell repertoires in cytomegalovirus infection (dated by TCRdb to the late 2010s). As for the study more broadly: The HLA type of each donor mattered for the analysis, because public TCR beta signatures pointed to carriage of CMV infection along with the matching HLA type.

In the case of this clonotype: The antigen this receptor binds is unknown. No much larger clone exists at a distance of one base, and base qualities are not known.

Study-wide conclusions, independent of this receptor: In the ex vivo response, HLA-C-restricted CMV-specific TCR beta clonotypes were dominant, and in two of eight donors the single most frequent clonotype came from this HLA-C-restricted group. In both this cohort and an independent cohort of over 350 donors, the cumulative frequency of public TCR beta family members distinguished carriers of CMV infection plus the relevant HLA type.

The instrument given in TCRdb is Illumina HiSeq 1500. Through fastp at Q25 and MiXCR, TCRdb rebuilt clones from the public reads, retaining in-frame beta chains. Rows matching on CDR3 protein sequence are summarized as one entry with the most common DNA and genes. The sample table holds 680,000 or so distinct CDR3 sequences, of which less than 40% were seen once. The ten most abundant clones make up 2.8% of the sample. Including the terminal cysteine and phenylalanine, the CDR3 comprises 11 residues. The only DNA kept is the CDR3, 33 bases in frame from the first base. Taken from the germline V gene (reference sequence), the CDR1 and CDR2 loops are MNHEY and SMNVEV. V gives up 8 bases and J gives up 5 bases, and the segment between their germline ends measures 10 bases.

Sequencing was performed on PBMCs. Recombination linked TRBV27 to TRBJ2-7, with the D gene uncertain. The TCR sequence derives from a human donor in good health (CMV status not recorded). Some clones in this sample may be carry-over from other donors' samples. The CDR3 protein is CASGLHNEQYF. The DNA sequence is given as TGTGCCAGCGGGTTACACAACGAGCAGTACTTC.